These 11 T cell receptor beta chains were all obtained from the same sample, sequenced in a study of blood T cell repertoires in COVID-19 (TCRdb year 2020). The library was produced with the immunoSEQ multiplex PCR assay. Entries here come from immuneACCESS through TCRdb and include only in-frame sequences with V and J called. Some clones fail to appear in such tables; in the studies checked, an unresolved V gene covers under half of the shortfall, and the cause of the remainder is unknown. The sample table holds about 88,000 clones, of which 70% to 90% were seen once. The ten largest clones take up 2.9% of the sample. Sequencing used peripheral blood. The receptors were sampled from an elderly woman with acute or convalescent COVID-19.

The CDR3 nucleotides are TGTGCCAGCAGTGAAATGCGGGGCTCCTACGAGCAGTACTTC. Translation: CASSEMRGSYEQYF. The chain carries TRBV6-1 and TRBJ2-7; tentatively, D is TRBD2 (6 bases). The CDR3 has 14 amino acids. Germline V gene lookup returns CDR1 MNHNS and CDR2 SASEGT. The ends were cut back, 2 bases at V and 0 bases at J, with 8 bases in the middle.

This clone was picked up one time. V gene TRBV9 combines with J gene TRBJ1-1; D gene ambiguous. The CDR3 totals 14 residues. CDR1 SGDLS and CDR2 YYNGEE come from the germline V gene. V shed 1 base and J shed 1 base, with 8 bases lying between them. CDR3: CASSVSSQNTEAFF. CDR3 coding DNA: TGTGCCAGCAGCGTAAGTAGTCAGAACACTGAAGCTTTCTTT.

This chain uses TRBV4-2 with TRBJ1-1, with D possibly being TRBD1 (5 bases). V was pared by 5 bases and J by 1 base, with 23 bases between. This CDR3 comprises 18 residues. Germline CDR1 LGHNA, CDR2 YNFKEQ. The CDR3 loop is CASSRNEGPRGSNTEAFF. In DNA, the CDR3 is TGTGCCAGCAGCAGAAACGAGGGACCTCGGGGGTCGAACACTGAAGCTTTCTTT.

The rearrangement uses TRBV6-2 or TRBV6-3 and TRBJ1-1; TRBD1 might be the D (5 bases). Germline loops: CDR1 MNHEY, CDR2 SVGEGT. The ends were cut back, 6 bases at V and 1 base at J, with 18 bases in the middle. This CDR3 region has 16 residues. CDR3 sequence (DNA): TGTGCCAGCAGCCCTCGGGGGTGGGGGTGGAACACTGAAGCTTTCTTT. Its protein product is CASSPRGWGWNTEAFF.

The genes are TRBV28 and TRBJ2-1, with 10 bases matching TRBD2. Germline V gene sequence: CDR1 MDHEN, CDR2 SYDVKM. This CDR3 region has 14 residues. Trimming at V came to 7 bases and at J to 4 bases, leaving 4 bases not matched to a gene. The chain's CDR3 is CASTLAGGYNEQFF. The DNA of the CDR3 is TGTGCCAGCACCTTAGCGGGAGGATACAATGAGCAGTTCTTC. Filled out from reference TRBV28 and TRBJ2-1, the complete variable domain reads DVKVTQSSRYLVKRTGEKVFLECVQDMDHENMFWYRQDPGLGLRLIYFSYDVKMKEKGDIPEGYSVSREKKERFSLILESASTNQTSMYLCASTLAGGYNEQFFGPGTRLTVL.

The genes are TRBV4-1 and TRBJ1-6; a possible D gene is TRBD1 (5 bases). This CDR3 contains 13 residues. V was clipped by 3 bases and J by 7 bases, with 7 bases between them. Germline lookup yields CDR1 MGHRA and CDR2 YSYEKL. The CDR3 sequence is CASSQGQNSPLHF. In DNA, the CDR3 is TGCGCCAGCAGCCAGGGGCAAAATTCACCCCTCCACTTT.

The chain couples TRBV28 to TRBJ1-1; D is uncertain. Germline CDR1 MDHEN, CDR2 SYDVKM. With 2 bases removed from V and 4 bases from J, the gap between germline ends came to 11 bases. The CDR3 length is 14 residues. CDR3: CASSLILRSTEAFF. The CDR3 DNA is TGTGCCAGCAGTTTAATACTGCGTAGCACTGAAGCTTTCTTT.

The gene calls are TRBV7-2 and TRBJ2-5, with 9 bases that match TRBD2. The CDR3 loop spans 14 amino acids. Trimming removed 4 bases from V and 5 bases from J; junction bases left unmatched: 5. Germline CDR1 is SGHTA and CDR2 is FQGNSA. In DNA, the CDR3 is TGTGCCAGCAGCTCGAGACTAGCGGAGGAGACCCAGTACTTC. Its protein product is CASSSRLAEETQYF.

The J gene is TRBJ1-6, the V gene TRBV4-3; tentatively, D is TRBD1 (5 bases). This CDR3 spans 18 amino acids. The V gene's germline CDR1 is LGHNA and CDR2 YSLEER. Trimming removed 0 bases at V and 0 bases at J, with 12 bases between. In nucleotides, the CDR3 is TGCGCCAGCAGCCAAGACCCGACAGCGAACTCCTATAATTCACCCCTCCACTTT. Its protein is CASSQDPTANSYNSPLHF.

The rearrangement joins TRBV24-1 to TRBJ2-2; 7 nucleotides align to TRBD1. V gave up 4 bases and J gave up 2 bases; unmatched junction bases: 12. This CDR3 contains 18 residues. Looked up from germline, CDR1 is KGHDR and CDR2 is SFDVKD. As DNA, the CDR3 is TGTGCCACCAGTGACCAAACTGTTAAGGGGGCTAACACCGGGGAGCTGTTTTTT. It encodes CATSDQTVKGANTGELFF.

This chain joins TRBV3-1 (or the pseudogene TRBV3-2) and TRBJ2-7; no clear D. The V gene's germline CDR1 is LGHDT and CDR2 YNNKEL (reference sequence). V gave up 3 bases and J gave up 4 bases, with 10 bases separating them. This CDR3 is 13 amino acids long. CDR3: CASSHAGFYEQYF. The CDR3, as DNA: TGTGCCAGCAGCCACGCAGGATTTTACGAGCAGTACTTC.